This TCR beta chain was sequenced in a study of T cells in Graves' hyperthyroidism and ophthalmopathy. Study details: Any treatment followed the collection of peripheral blood at initial diagnosis.

The TCR beta CDR3 regions underwent amplification using RNA transcripts as the source. TCR CDR3 underwent first-round RT-PCR with the HTBI primer set. TCRdb reprocessed the multiplex PCR reads with MiXCR, giving one entry per CDR3 protein. The sample holds 400,000 to 450,000 distinct CDR3 sequences, roughly 15% seen once. The CDR3 loop spans 17 amino acids. Deletions cut 3 bases from V and 0 bases from J, with 15 bases between. Active moderate-to-severe ophthalmopathy, Clinical Activity Score at least 3, NOSPECS at least 4, under 3 months' duration. The V and J genes are TRBV12-3 or TRBV12-4 and TRBJ1-5, with a weak D call TRBD1 (6 bases). Sequencing used blood. The TCR comes from a man younger than 35 with Graves' ophthalmopathy. The CDR3 DNA reads as TGTGCCAGCAGTTTGGCAGGGGCCAAAAATAGCAATCAGCCCCAGCATTTT. Its translation is CASSLAGAKNSNQPQHF.